This T cell receptor beta chain is from a study of response to subunit inactivated influenza vaccine (dated by TCRdb to 2016 to 2018). Notes on the research overall: Deep quantitative T cell receptor repertoire profiling was used in the study to track responses to a trivalent subunit inactivated influenza vaccine. Study-level results and caveats: According to the authors, only a limited number of new T cells may be recruited by each seasonal influenza vaccination.

Libraries were made using RT-PCR. Sequenced on an Illumina HiSeq 2500. TCRdb reworked the public reads: Q25 trimming with fastp, MiXCR clone assembly, productive beta chains retained. When rows share a CDR3 protein, they turn into one entry using the most common DNA and genes. Counted in this sample were approximately 520,000 distinct CDR3 sequences; 16% of them appeared once. Less than 4% of the sample goes to the ten largest clones. About this clonotype itself: Its antigen is not yet known. Base qualities were left out, and no much larger clone turns up one base away.

The CDR3 contains 15 residues, cysteine and phenylalanine counted. Only the CDR3 DNA stays, 45 bases, in frame from base 1. V loses 1 base, J loses 1 base, and the germline ends lie 11 bases apart. The germline V gene supplies CDR1 SGHTA and CDR2 FQGNSA. The sequence joins TRBV7-2 to TRBJ2-7, with no confidently assigned D gene. The material sequenced was CD4+ T cells sorted from PBMCs, taken around 25 months after vaccination. This clonotype originated in a man aged 50 to 75 who received an inactivated influenza vaccine. Donor details come from another sample of the same person, matched by shared clones. The nucleotide sequence reads as follows: TGTGCCAGCAGCTTAGAAGTGGGAACGTCCTACGAGCAGTACTTC. Its protein reads: CASSLEVGTSYEQYF.